The 2 T cell receptor beta chains listed next were all sequenced from one sample in a study of blood T cell repertoires in COVID-19. Sequencing used immunoSEQ multiplex PCR; TCRdb keeps in-frame clones, though not all of them. The sample holds approximately 110,000 clones; around nine tenths are singletons and the top ten take around 0.81%. The sample comprised peripheral blood. These TCRs come from a woman aged 45-60 years with active or convalescent COVID-19.

This clone showed up just once. This rearrangement joins TRBV5-1 to TRBJ2-2; D is possibly TRBD2 (6 bases). Looked up from germline, CDR1 is SGHRS and CDR2 is YFSETQ. The V end was cut by 4 bases, the J end by 7 bases, with 14 bases between. The CDR3 length is 14 residues. This CDR3 is CASSGGNPSGELFF. In DNA form, the CDR3 reads TGCGCCAGCAGCGGAGGGAATCCCAGCGGGGAGCTGTTTTTT. The full variable domain, completed using reference TRBV5-1 and TRBJ2-2, is KAGVTQTPRYLIKTRGQQVTLSCSPISGHRSVSWYQQTPGQGLQFLFEYFSETQRNKGNFPGRFSGRQFSNSRSEMNVSTLELGDSALYLCASSGGNPSGELFFGEGSRLTVL.

This clone was observed a handful of times. The V gene is TRBV15, the J gene TRBJ1-4; no firm D call. Trimming removed 3 bases at V and 7 bases at J, with 12 bases between. The CDR3 contains 14 residues. Germline-derived CDR1 and CDR2 are LNHNV and YYDKDF (reference sequence). CDR3 in DNA: TGTGCCACCAGCAGGAGGGAGGCCCTTGAAAAACTGTTTTTT. It codes for CATSRREALEKLFF.